The rows below give T cell receptor beta chains drawn from one sample of a study of T cell responses to AZD1222 COVID-19 vaccine. Assay: immunoSEQ multiplex PCR; the TCRdb copy retains only in-frame clones and omits some. The repertoire holds roughly 65,000 clones, with roughly 80% as singletons. The specimen was peripheral blood, collected 28 days after the second AZD1222 dose. These receptors all come from an adult who received the AZD1222 COVID-19 vaccine. Both conserved end residues are part of each CDR3. Fields, in order: D gene, CDR3 length, clone size, V gene, J gene, CDR3 protein, CDR3 DNA. D genes are given only for firm matches. Some rows have no size entry. The others give once, few or many, or a class for an expanded clone.

d_gene: TRBD1
len: 15
abundance: -
v_gene: TRBV6-1
j_gene: TRBJ1-1
CDR3aa: CASSDQGARHTEAFF
CDR3nt: TGTGCCAGCAGTGACCAGGGGGCGCGGCACACTGAAGCTTTCTTT

d_gene: -
len: 13
abundance: -
v_gene: TRBV12-5
j_gene: TRBJ1-5
CDR3aa: CASGFDSNQPQHF
CDR3nt: TGTGCTAGTGGTTTTGACAGTAATCAGCCCCAGCATTTT

d_gene: -
len: 14
abundance: -
v_gene: TRBV5-6
j_gene: TRBJ2-7
CDR3aa: CASSLTGASYEQYF
CDR3nt: TGTGCCAGCAGCTTGACAGGTGCTTCTTACGAGCAGTACTTC

d_gene: TRBD2
len: 15
abundance: -
v_gene: TRBV9
j_gene: TRBJ2-3
CDR3aa: CASSVSGSYGDTQYF
CDR3nt: TGTGCCAGCAGCGTAAGCGGGAGCTACGGAGATACGCAGTATTTT

d_gene: TRBD1
len: 15
abundance: -
v_gene: TRBV13
j_gene: TRBJ1-6
CDR3aa: CASSLGLQGDSPLHF
CDR3nt: TGTGCCAGCAGCTTAGGGTTGCAGGGGGATTCACCCCTCCACTTT

d_gene: TRBD1
len: 13
abundance: -
v_gene: TRBV19
j_gene: TRBJ1-5
CDR3aa: CASSGDRVQPQHF
CDR3nt: TGTGCCAGTAGTGGAGACAGGGTTCAGCCCCAGCATTTT

d_gene: -
len: 15
abundance: -
v_gene: TRBV3-1/TRBV3-2
j_gene: TRBJ1-2
CDR3aa: CASSQVAGENYGYTF
CDR3nt: TGTGCCAGCAGCCAAGTAGCAGGGGAGAACTATGGCTACACCTTC

d_gene: -
len: 16
abundance: -
v_gene: TRBV7-8
j_gene: TRBJ2-6
CDR3aa: CASSLGAGAGANVLTF
CDR3nt: TGTGCCAGCAGCTTAGGGGCAGGGGCTGGGGCCAACGTCCTGACTTTC

d_gene: -
len: 15
abundance: -
v_gene: TRBV18
j_gene: TRBJ1-2
CDR3aa: CASSRGGGPGFGYTF
CDR3nt: TGTGCCAGCTCACGGGGAGGTGGCCCGGGATTTGGCTACACCTTC

d_gene: -
len: 11
abundance: -
v_gene: TRBV12-3/TRBV12-4
j_gene: TRBJ1-1
CDR3aa: CASSQGIEAFF
CDR3nt: TGTGCCAGCAGTCAGGGGATTGAAGCTTTCTTT

d_gene: -
len: 12
abundance: -
v_gene: TRBV5-1
j_gene: TRBJ1-1
CDR3aa: CASGQPGTEAFF
CDR3nt: TGCGCCAGCGGCCAGCCAGGGACTGAAGCTTTCTTT

d_gene: -
len: 13
abundance: -
v_gene: TRBV6-5
j_gene: TRBJ1-4
CDR3aa: CASAQAGRGKLFF
CDR3nt: TGTGCCAGCGCCCAGGCAGGGCGGGGGAAACTGTTTTTT

d_gene: -
len: 15
abundance: few
v_gene: TRBV14
j_gene: TRBJ1-2
CDR3aa: CASSQGGSRVKGYTF
CDR3nt: TGTGCCAGCAGCCAAGGCGGGAGCAGGGTTAAGGGCTACACCTTC

d_gene: TRBD1
len: 12
abundance: -
v_gene: TRBV7-6
j_gene: TRBJ1-1
CDR3aa: CASSLQGQGAVF
CDR3nt: TGTGCCAGCAGCTTACAGGGTCAGGGGGCAGTCTTT

d_gene: -
len: 15
abundance: -
v_gene: TRBV19
j_gene: TRBJ2-7
CDR3aa: CASSVGVLSSYEQYF
CDR3nt: TGTGCCAGTAGTGTCGGGGTTTTGAGCTCCTACGAGCAGTACTTC

d_gene: -
len: 13
abundance: -
v_gene: TRBV12-3/TRBV12-4
j_gene: TRBJ1-2
CDR3aa: CASSSTGAYGYTF
CDR3nt: TGTGCCAGCAGCTCAACGGGGGCCTATGGCTACACCTTC

d_gene: TRBD2
len: 14
abundance: few
v_gene: TRBV3-1/TRBV3-2
j_gene: TRBJ2-7
CDR3aa: CASSWGLAAYEQYF
CDR3nt: TGTGCCAGCAGCTGGGGACTAGCGGCCTACGAGCAGTACTTC

d_gene: -
len: 18
abundance: -
v_gene: TRBV7-9
j_gene: TRBJ2-1
CDR3aa: CASSQTPPLAGAPYEQFF
CDR3nt: TGTGCCAGCAGCCAAACCCCCCCCTTGGCGGGGGCCCCCTACGAGCAGTTCTTC

d_gene: TRBD2
len: 16
abundance: -
v_gene: TRBV5-1
j_gene: TRBJ2-7
CDR3aa: CASSSRLAGVAHEQYF
CDR3nt: TGCGCCAGCAGCTCGCGACTAGCGGGGGTAGCCCACGAGCAGTACTTC

d_gene: TRBD1
len: 15
abundance: -
v_gene: TRBV5-1
j_gene: TRBJ1-2
CDR3aa: CASSLQGRLGYGYTF
CDR3nt: TGCGCCAGCAGCTTACAGGGGCGTCTTGGCTATGGCTACACCTTC

d_gene: TRBD2
len: 17
abundance: -
v_gene: TRBV4-2
j_gene: TRBJ2-7
CDR3aa: CASSQAVGGGPSYEQYF
CDR3nt: TGTGCCAGCAGCCAAGCTGTTGGGGGGGGACCCTCCTACGAGCAGTACTTC

d_gene: TRBD2
len: 14
abundance: few
v_gene: TRBV5-1
j_gene: TRBJ2-3
CDR3aa: CASSRTRETDTQYF
CDR3nt: TGCGCCAGCAGCCGGACTAGGGAGACAGATACGCAGTATTTT

d_gene: -
len: 12
abundance: -
v_gene: TRBV5-1
j_gene: TRBJ2-2
CDR3aa: CASRGVTGELFF
CDR3nt: TGCGCCAGCAGGGGGGTTACCGGGGAGCTGTTTTTT

d_gene: -
len: 16
abundance: few
v_gene: TRBV18
j_gene: TRBJ2-7
CDR3aa: CASSPIRGQNSYEQYF
CDR3nt: TGTGCCAGCTCACCAATACGAGGACAGAACTCCTACGAGCAGTACTTC

d_gene: TRBD1
len: 14
abundance: -
v_gene: TRBV5-6
j_gene: TRBJ1-1
CDR3aa: CASSWGQGDTEAFF
CDR3nt: TGTGCCAGCAGTTGGGGACAGGGTGACACTGAAGCTTTCTTT

d_gene: -
len: 12
abundance: -
v_gene: TRBV27
j_gene: TRBJ1-4
CDR3aa: CASSLLGEKLFF
CDR3nt: TGTGCCAGCAGTTTATTGGGTGAAAAACTGTTTTTT

d_gene: TRBD2
len: 16
abundance: -
v_gene: TRBV5-1
j_gene: TRBJ2-1
CDR3aa: CASSGLGGRISNEQFF
CDR3nt: TGCGCCAGCAGCGGGCTTGGCGGGAGGATATCCAATGAGCAGTTCTTC

d_gene: -
len: 13
abundance: -
v_gene: TRBV9
j_gene: TRBJ1-1
CDR3aa: CASSPPRGTEAFF
CDR3nt: TGTGCCAGCAGCCCTCCCAGGGGCACTGAAGCTTTCTTT

d_gene: -
len: 16
abundance: -
v_gene: TRBV7-9
j_gene: TRBJ2-6
CDR3aa: CASSFGLNSGANVLTF
CDR3nt: TGTGCCAGCAGCTTTGGGCTTAACTCTGGGGCCAACGTCCTGACTTTC

d_gene: -
len: 15
abundance: -
v_gene: TRBV7-9
j_gene: TRBJ1-1
CDR3aa: CASSSRTASQPEAFF
CDR3nt: TGTGCCAGCAGCTCCCGGACAGCTTCGCAACCTGAAGCTTTCTTT

d_gene: TRBD2
len: 14
abundance: -
v_gene: TRBV6-5
j_gene: TRBJ2-7
CDR3aa: CASSSLNSGGEQYF
CDR3nt: TGTGCCAGCAGTTCCTTAAATAGCGGGGGCGAGCAGTACTTC

d_gene: -
len: 14
abundance: few
v_gene: TRBV11-2
j_gene: TRBJ2-3
CDR3aa: CASSLSAGADTQYF
CDR3nt: TGTGCCAGCAGCTTATCCGCCGGGGCCGATACGCAGTATTTT

d_gene: -
len: 12
abundance: -
v_gene: TRBV2
j_gene: TRBJ2-3
CDR3aa: CASRVRADTQYF
CDR3nt: TGTGCCAGCAGGGTACGAGCGGATACGCAGTATTTT